Listed here are 20 T cell receptor beta chains from one sample, sequenced in a study of CD8+CD57+ T cells in acquired aplastic anemia. It was genomic DNA that served as the template for profiling TCR beta VDJ and CDR3. Each CDR3 protein gets one entry after TCRdb re-called the reads with MiXCR. The data show 150,000 to 200,000 distinct CDR3 sequences, about 45% seen once. Whoever was chosen for sequencing had shown CD8+CD57+ cell expansion by flow cytometry. Sequenced sample: sorted CD4+, CD8+, or CD8+CD57+ T cells (not recorded which) from PBMCs. These receptors came from a human donor with aplastic anemia.

This chain links TRBV20-1 with TRBJ1-4, with D unclear. The V end was cut by 3 bases, the J end by 6 bases, with 5 bases between. The CDR3 has 11 amino acids. Germline CDR1 reads DFQATT; CDR2 reads SNEGSKA (reference sequence). The CDR3 region is CSARTDEKLFF. CDR3 sequence (DNA): TGCAGTGCTAGGACGGATGAAAAACTGTTTTTT.

This clonotype was seen at least ten times. This rearrangement joins TRBV6-1 to TRBJ1-2; D is ambiguous. V was clipped by 6 bases and J by 4 bases, with 15 bases between them. In germline, CDR1 is MNHNS, CDR2 SASEGT. The CDR3 has 14 residues. The CDR3 DNA reads TGTGCCAGCAGCCCCTCAGGCAGGTTCTATGGCTACACCTTC. Amino acid sequence: CASSPSGRFYGYTF.

There are many counts of this clonotype. The rearrangement links TRBV9 to TRBJ2-2; TRBD1 matches 8 bases. This CDR3 comprises 16 residues. The germline V gene encodes CDR1 SGDLS and CDR2 YYNGEE. V shed 0 bases, J shed 3 bases, and the junction held 4 bases outside the gene matches. The CDR3 coding sequence is TGTGCCAGCAGCGTAGTCTTGGACAGGGACACCGGGGAGCTGTTTTTT. Its protein is CASSVVLDRDTGELFF.

With respect to this clonotype: One junction end does not reproduce the germline sequence, and a read error may be involved. V and J are TRBV24-1 and TRBJ2-3, with 13 bases matching TRBD2. In germline, CDR1 is KGHDR, CDR2 SFDVKD. CDR3 length: 15 residues. DNA for the CDR3: TGTGCCACCAGTCGGACTAGCGGGGGTCCAGATACGCGGTGTTTT. Its protein product is CATSRTSGGPDTRCF.

The chain carries TRBV5-1 and TRBJ2-2; D call uncertain. Germline V gene lookup returns CDR1 SGHRS and CDR2 YFSETQ. The CDR3 totals 19 residues. V shed 5 bases and J shed 2 bases, with 25 bases lying between them. The CDR3 loop is CASSQRLGMSSYNTGELFF. For the CDR3, the DNA is TGCGCCAGCAGTCAGAGGTTGGGCATGAGTTCCTATAACACCGGGGAGCTGTTTTTT.

At least ten counts were recorded for this clonotype. The chain links TRBV2 to TRBJ1-2; 10 bases are shared with TRBD1. This CDR3 region has 13 residues. J lost 6 bases, V lost 11 bases, and 9 bases had no gene match. The germline V gene has CDR1 SNHLY and CDR2 FYNNEI. The CDR3 DNA reads as TGTGCCTGGACCGGGACAGGGGTGCATGGCTACACCTTC. Translation: CAWTGTGVHGYTF.

The sample holds many counts of this clonotype. V usage is TRBV20-1 and J usage is TRBJ2-2, with 14 bases matching TRBD2. Germline CDR1 DFQATT, CDR2 SNEGSKA (reference sequence). CDR3 length: 17 amino acids. Unmatched junction bases numbered 9, after V lost 5 bases and J lost 4 bases. The CDR3 nucleotides are TGCAGTGCTCCCGGGACTAGCGGGGGAAGGGTCACCGGGGAGCTGTTTTTT. This gives the protein CSAPGTSGGRVTGELFF.

V usage is TRBV15 and J usage is TRBJ1-6, with D perhaps matching TRBD1 (5 bases). The CDR3 is 15 residues long. Germline V lookup: CDR1 LNHNV, CDR2 YYDKDF (reference sequence). V shed 5 bases and J shed 5 bases, with 13 bases lying between them. Here the CDR3 DNA reads TGTGCCACCAGCTCTAGGTGGGGGAATAATTCACCCCTCCACTTT. Translated, it gives CATSSRWGNNSPLHF.

This clonotype appeared many times. The V gene is TRBV20-1, the J gene TRBJ1-6; D is unclear. Trimming stripped 0 bases from V and 8 bases from J, with 14 bases between. There are 15 residues in the CDR3. Germline lookup yields CDR1 DFQATT and CDR2 SNEGSKA (reference sequence). The CDR3 coding sequence is TGCAGTGCTAGAGATGCCCCTCTAAGGGATTCACCCCTCCACTTT. Translated, it gives CSARDAPLRDSPLHF.

The chain links TRBV20-1 to TRBJ2-1, with no clear D. The V and J ends lost 6 bases and 0 bases respectively, with 18 bases between them. The CDR3 sequence is 16 residues long. The germline V gene has CDR1 DFQATT and CDR2 SNEGSKA (reference sequence). This chain's CDR3 is CSANPYRSHSYNEQFF. DNA of the CDR3: TGCAGTGCGAACCCTTATAGGAGCCACTCCTACAATGAGCAGTTCTTC.

The sample holds many counts of this clonotype. The rearrangement joins TRBV2 to TRBJ1-1, with D perhaps matching TRBD1 (6 bases). Germline CDR1 reads SNHLY; CDR2 reads FYNNEI. V lost 5 bases and J 6 bases, leaving 16 bases between the germline ends. This CDR3 comprises 14 residues. CDR3 residues: CASSLWDTGSEAFF. Written as DNA, the CDR3 is TGTGCCAGCAGTCTTTGGGACACCGGGTCTGAAGCTTTCTTT.

This clonotype was seen at least ten times. V gene TRBV18 combines with J gene TRBJ2-7, with D perhaps given as TRBD1 or TRBD2 (5 bases each). V shed 3 bases and J shed 4 bases, with 13 bases lying between them. Germline V gene data show CDR1 as KGHSH and CDR2 as LQKENI. This CDR3 is 14 amino acids long. CDR3 in DNA: TGTGCCAGCTCACCGGGGACGACGGGTTACGAGCAGTACTTC. Its protein is CASSPGTTGYEQYF.

This sequence joins TRBV5-6 and TRBJ1-2; tentatively, D is TRBD1 (6 bases). The V end lost 0 bases, the J end lost 3 bases, and 9 bases lay between the germline ends. The CDR3 sequence is 14 residues long. Germline-derived CDR1 and CDR2 are SGHDT and YYEEEE. The CDR3 reads CASSLDRTDYGYTF. For the CDR3, the DNA is TGTGCCAGCAGCTTGGACCGGACAGACTATGGCTACACCTTC.

The rearrangement joins TRBV2 to TRBJ2-3, with D maybe TRBD1 (6 bases). The germline V gene encodes CDR1 SNHLY and CDR2 FYNNEI. This CDR3 contains 13 residues. V was trimmed by 7 bases and J by 6 bases, leaving 14 bases between them. CDR3 in amino acids: CASIRGRSDTQYF. CDR3 DNA: TGTGCCAGCATCAGGGGCAGGTCGGATACGCAGTATTTT.

The chain links TRBV29-1 to TRBJ1-2; possible D gene TRBD1, 6 bases. In germline, CDR1 is SQVTM, CDR2 ANQGSEA. This CDR3 contains 13 residues. V shed 8 bases and J shed 6 bases, with 19 bases lying between them. The CDR3: CSHTEGGMDGYTF. CDR3 sequence (DNA): TGCAGCCACACAGAAGGGGGGATGGATGGCTACACCTTC.

CDR3 sequence: CASSLLPLGADTQYF. The CDR3 region has the DNA TGTGCCAGCAGCCTACTCCCTCTAGGCGCAGATACGCAGTATTTT. The genes are TRBV11-2 and TRBJ2-3; D call uncertain. V gave up 5 bases and J gave up 4 bases, with 16 bases separating them. Per the germline V gene, CDR1 is SGHAT and CDR2 is FQNNGV. CDR3 length: 15 amino acids.

CDR3 in DNA: TGTGCCAGCAGCAGGGCAGGTGGCTCTGGAAACACCATATATTTT. This gives the protein CASSRAGGSGNTIYF. V and J are TRBV9 and TRBJ1-3, with D unresolved. The CDR3 covers 15 residues. Germline CDR1 and CDR2: SGDLS and YYNGEE. The V and J ends lost 4 bases and 0 bases respectively, with 11 bases between them.

This chain joins TRBV25-1 and TRBJ2-1; D might be TRBD2 (7 bases). Germline V gives CDR1 MGHDK, CDR2 SYGVNS. Between the trimmed V and J ends, which lost 6 bases and 5 bases, there was a span of 11 bases. The CDR3 extends over 13 amino acids. The CDR3 coding sequence is TGTGCCAGCAGGGGGGGGGCGCACAATGAGCAGTTCTTC. Amino acid sequence: CASRGGAHNEQFF.

The chain couples TRBV3-1 to TRBJ2-7, with D perhaps matching TRBD2 (6 bases). CDR1 and CDR2 from the germline V gene are LGHDT and YNNKEL (reference sequence). The CDR3 loop spans 11 amino acids. The germline V and J ends were trimmed by 3 bases and 10 bases, with 10 bases remaining between them. The CDR3 region is CASSQAGLQYF. The CDR3, as DNA: TGTGCCAGCAGCCAGGCGGGACTTCAGTACTTC.

This rearrangement joins TRBV7-9 to TRBJ2-7; 8 bases agree with TRBD1. V lost 5 bases to trimming and J lost 3 bases; unmatched junction nucleotides: 12. Germline lookup yields CDR1 SEHNR and CDR2 FQNEAQ (reference sequence). The CDR3 sequence is 16 residues long. The CDR3 sequence is CASSPSWQGAGYEQYF. DNA for the CDR3: TGTGCCAGCAGCCCCTCGTGGCAGGGGGCTGGCTACGAGCAGTACTTC.